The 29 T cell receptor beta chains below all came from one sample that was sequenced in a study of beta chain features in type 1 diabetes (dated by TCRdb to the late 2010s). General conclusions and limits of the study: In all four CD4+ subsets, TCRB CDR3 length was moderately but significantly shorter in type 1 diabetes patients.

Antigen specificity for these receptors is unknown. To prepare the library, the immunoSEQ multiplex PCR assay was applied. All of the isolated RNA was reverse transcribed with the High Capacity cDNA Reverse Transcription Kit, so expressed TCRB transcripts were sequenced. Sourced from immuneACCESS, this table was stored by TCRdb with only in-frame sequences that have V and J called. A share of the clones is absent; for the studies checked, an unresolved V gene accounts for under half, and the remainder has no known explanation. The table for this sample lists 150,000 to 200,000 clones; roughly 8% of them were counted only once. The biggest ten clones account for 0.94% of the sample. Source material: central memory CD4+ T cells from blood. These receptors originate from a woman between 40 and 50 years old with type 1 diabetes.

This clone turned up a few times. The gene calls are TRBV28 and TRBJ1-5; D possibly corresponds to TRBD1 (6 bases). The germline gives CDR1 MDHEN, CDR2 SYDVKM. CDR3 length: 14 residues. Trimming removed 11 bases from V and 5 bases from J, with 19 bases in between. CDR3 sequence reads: CAVRRLGAHQPQHF. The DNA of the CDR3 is TGTGCCGTTAGGCGGTTGGGGGCCCATCAGCCCCAGCATTTT. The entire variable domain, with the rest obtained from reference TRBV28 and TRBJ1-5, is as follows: DVKVTQSSRYLVKRTGEKVFLECVQDMDHENMFWYRQDPGLGLRLIYFSYDVKMKEKGDIPEGYSVSREKKERFSLILESASTNQTSMYLCAVRRLGAHQPQHFGDGTRLSIL.

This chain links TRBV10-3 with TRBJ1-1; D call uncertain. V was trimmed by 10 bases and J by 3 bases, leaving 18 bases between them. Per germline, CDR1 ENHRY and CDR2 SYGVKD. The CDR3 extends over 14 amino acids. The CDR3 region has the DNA TGTGCCACAAATCCGGGGTTGAAGGACACTGAAGCTTTCTTT. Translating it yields CATNPGLKDTEAFF.

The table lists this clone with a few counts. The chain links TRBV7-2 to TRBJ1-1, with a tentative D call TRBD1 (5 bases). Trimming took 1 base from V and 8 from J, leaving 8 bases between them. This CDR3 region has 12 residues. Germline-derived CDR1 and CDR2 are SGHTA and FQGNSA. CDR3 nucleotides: TGTGCCAGCAGCTTAGGGGGACTGGAAGCTTTCTTT. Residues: CASSLGGLEAFF. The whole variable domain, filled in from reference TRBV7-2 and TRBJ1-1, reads GAGVSQSPSNKVTEKGKDVELRCDPISGHTALYWYRQSLGQGLEFLIYFQGNSAPDKSGLPSDRFSAERTGGSVSTLTIQRTQQEDSAVYLCASSLGGLEAFFGQGTRLTVV.

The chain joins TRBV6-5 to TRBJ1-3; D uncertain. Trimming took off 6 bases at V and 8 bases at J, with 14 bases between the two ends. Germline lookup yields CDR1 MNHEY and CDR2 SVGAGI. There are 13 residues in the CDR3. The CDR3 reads CASRPGVGHTIYF. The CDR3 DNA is TGTGCCAGCAGACCCGGAGTCGGTCACACCATATATTTT.

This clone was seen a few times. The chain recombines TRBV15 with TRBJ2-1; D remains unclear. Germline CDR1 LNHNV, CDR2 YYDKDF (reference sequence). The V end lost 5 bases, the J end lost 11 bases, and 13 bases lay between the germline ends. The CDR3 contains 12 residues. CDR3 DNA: TGTGCCACCAGCCCTGACACCCCCCAGCAGTTCTTC. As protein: CATSPDTPQQFF. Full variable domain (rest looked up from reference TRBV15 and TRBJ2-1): DAMVIQNPRYQVTQFGKPVTLSCSQTLNHNVMYWYQQKSSQAPKLLFHYYDKDFNNEADTPDNFQSRRPNTSFCFLDIRSPGLGDTAMYLCATSPDTPQQFFGPGTRLTVL.

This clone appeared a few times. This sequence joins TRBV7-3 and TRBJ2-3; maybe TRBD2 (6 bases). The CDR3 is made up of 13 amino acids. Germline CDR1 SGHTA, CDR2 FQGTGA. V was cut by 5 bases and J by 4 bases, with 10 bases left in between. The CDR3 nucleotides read TGTGCCAGCAGCCGGGGGATGGCAGATACGCAGTATTTT. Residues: CASSRGMADTQYF.

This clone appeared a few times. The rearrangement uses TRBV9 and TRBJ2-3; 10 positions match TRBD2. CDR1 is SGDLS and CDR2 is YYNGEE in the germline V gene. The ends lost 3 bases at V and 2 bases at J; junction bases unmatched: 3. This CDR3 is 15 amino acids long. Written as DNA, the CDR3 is TGTGCCAGCAGCGAAACTAGCGGGATCACAGATACGCAGTATTTT. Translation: CASSETSGITDTQYF. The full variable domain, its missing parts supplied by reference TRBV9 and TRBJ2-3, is DSGVTQTPKHLITATGQRVTLRCSPRSGDLSVYWYQQSLDQGLQFLIQYYNGEERAKGNILERFSAQQFPDLHSELNLSSLELGDSALYFCASSETSGITDTQYFGPGTRLTVL.

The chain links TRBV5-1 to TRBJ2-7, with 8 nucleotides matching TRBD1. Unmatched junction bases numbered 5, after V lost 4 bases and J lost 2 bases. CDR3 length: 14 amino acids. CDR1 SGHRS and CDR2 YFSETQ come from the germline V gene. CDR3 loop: CASSPDRATYEQYF. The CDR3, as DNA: TGCGCCAGCAGCCCGGACAGGGCCACCTACGAGCAGTACTTC. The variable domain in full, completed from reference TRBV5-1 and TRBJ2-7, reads KAGVTQTPRYLIKTRGQQVTLSCSPISGHRSVSWYQQTPGQGLQFLFEYFSETQRNKGNFPGRFSGRQFSNSRSEMNVSTLELGDSALYLCASSPDRATYEQYFGPGTRLTVT.

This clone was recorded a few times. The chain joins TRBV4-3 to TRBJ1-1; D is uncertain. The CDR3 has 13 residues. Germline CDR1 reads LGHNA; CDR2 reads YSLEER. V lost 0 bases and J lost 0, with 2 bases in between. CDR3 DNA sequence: TGCGCCAGCAGCCAAGATATGAACACTGAAGCTTTCTTT. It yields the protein CASSQDMNTEAFF.

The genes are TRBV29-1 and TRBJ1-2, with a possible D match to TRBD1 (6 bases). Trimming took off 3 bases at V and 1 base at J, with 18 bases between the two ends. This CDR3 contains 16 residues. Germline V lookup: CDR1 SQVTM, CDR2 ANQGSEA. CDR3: CSVETLQGWGNYGYTF. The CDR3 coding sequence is TGCAGCGTTGAGACCCTACAGGGATGGGGTAACTATGGCTACACCTTC.

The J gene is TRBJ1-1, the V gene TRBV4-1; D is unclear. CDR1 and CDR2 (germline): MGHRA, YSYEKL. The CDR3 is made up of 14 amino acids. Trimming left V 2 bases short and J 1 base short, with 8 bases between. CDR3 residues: CASSQPVGNTEAFF. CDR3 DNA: TGCGCCAGCAGCCAACCGGTCGGGAACACTGAAGCTTTCTTT.

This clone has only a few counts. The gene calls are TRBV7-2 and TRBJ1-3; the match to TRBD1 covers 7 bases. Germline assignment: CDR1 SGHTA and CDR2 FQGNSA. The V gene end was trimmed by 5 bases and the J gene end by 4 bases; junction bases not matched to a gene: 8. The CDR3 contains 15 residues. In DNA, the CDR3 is TGTGCCAGCAGCGCCAGTACAGGGGTCGGAAACACCATATATTTT. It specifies CASSASTGVGNTIYF.

The CDR3 loop is CASSLSLPGGKYGYTF. Written as DNA, the CDR3 is TGTGCCAGCAGCTTAAGTTTGCCGGGGGGAAAGTACGGCTACACCTTC. The V and J genes are TRBV7-2 and TRBJ1-2; possibly TRBD1 for D (5 bases). Germline CDR1 and CDR2: SGHTA and FQGNSA. The length of the CDR3 is 16 residues. The ends were cut back, 2 bases at V and 8 bases at J, with 21 bases in the middle.

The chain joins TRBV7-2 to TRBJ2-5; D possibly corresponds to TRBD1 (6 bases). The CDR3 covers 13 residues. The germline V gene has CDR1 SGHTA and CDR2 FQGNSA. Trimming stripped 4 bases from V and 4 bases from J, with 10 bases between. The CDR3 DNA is TGTGCCAGCAGCTCCCTCAGGGGAGAGACCCAGTACTTC. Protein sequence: CASSSLRGETQYF.

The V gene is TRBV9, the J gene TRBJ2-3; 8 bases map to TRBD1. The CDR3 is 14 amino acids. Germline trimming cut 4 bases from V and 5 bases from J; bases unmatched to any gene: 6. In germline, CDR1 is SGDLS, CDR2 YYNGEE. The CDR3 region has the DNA TGTGCCAGCAGCTACAGGACAGGGTTAGATACGCAGTATTTT. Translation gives CASSYRTGLDTQYF.

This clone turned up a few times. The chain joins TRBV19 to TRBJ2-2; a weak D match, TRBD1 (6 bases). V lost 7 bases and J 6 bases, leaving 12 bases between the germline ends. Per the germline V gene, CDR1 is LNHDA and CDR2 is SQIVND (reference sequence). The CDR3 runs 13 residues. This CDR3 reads CASNPTGPGELFF. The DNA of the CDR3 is TGTGCCAGTAACCCAACAGGGCCCGGGGAGCTGTTTTTT.

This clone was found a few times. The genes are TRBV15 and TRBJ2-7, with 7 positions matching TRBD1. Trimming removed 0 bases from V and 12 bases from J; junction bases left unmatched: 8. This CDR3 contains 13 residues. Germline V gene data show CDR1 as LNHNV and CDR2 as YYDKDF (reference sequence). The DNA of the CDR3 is TGTGCCACCAGCAGAGATGGGACAGCTCCGGGGTACTTC. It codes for CATSRDGTAPGYF.

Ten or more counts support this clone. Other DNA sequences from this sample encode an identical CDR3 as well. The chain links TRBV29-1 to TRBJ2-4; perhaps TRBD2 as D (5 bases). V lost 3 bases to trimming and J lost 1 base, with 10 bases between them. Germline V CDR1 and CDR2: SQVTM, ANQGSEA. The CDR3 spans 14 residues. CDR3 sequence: CSVETGGAKNIQYF. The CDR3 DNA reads TGCAGCGTTGAGACCGGCGGGGCCAAAAACATTCAGTACTTC.

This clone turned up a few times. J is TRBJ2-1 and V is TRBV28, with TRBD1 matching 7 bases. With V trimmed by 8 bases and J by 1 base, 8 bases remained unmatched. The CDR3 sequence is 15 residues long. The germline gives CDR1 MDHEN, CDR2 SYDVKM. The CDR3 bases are TGTGCCAGCTTAAAGGGGGCTTGGTCCTACAATGAGCAGTTCTTC. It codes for CASLKGAWSYNEQFF.

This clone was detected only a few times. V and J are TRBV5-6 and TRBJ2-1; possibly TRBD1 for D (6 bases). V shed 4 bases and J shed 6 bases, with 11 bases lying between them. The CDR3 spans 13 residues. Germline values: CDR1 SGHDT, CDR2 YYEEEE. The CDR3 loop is CASSDDRSNEQFF. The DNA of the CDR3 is TGTGCCAGCAGCGATGACAGGAGCAATGAGCAGTTCTTC. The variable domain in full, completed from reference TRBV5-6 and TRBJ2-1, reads DAGVTQSPTHLIKTRGQQVTLRCSPKSGHDTVSWYQQALGQGPQFIFQYYEEEERQRGNFPDRFSGHQFPNYSSELNVNALLLGDSALYLCASSDDRSNEQFFGPGTRLTVL.

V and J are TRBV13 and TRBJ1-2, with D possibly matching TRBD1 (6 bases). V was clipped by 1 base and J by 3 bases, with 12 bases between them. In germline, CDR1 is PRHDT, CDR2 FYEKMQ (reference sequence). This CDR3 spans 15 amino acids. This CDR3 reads CASSLVGGIDYGYTF. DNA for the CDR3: TGTGCCAGCAGCTTAGTAGGGGGAATCGACTATGGCTACACCTTC.

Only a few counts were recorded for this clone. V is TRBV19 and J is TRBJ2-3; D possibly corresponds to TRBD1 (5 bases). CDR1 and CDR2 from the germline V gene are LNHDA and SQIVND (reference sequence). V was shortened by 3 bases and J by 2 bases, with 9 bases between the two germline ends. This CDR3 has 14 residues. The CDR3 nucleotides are TGTGCCAGTAGTATGACAGCTTCCACAGATACGCAGTATTTT. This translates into CASSMTASTDTQYF. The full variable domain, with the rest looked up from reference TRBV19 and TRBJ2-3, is DGGITQSPKYLFRKEGQNVTLSCEQNLNHDAMYWYRQDPGQGLRLIYYSQIVNDFQKGDIAEGYSVSREKKESFPLTVTSAQKNPTAFYLCASSMTASTDTQYFGPGTRLTVL.

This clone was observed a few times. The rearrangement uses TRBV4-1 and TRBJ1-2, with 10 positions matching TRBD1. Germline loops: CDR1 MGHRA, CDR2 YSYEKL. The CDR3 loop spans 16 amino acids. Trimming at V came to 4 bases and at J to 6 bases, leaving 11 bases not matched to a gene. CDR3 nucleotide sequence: TGCGCCAGCAGCCTCTCATCTCGGACAGGGGGAGATGGCTACACCTTC. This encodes CASSLSSRTGGDGYTF.

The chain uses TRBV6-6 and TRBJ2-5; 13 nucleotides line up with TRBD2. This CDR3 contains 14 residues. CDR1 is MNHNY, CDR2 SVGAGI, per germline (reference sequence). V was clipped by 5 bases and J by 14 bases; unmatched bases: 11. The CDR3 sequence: CASSDVVLAGGAYF. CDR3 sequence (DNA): TGTGCCAGCAGTGATGTGGTACTAGCGGGGGGGGCTTACTTC.

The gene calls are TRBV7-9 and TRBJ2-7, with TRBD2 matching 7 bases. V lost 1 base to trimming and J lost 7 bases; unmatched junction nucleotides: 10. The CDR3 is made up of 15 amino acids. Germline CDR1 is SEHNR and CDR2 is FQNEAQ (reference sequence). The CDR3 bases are TGTGCCAGCAGCTTAGGATGGGAGGGCCGCGGGGAGCAGTACTTC. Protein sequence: CASSLGWEGRGEQYF.

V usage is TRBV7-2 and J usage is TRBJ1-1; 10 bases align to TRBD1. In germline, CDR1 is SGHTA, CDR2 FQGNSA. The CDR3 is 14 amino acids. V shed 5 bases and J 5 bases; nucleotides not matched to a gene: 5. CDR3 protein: CASSPGQGRTEAFF. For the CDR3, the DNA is TGTGCCAGCAGCCCGGGACAGGGGAGGACTGAAGCTTTCTTT.

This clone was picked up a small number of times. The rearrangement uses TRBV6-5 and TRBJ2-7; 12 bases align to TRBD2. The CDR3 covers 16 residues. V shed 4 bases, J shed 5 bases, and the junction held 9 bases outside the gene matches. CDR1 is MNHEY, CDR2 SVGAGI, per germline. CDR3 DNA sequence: TGTGCCAGCAGTTCCCGGACTAGCGGGAAAGGGAACGAGCAGTACTTC. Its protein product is CASSSRTSGKGNEQYF.

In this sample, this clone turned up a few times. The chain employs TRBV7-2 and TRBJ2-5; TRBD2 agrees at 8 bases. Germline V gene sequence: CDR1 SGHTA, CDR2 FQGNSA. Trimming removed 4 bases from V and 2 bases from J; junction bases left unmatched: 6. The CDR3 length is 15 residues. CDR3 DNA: TGTGCCAGCAGCTCGACTAGCGTGATACAAGAGACCCAGTACTTC. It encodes CASSSTSVIQETQYF.

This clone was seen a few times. CDR3 bases: TGTGCCAGCAGGCGGGGAGGGGGGGACTCCTACGAGCAGTACTTC. It yields the protein CASRRGGGDSYEQYF. This chain joins TRBV28 and TRBJ2-7; D is possibly TRBD2 (7 bases). CDR3 length equals 15 residues. The germline gives CDR1 MDHEN, CDR2 SYDVKM. V lost 6 bases, J lost 0 bases, and 15 bases lay in between.